This TCR beta chain was recorded in a study of cytomegalovirus exposure and HLA in healthy donors. Study-wide results and limits: For TCR beta chains, V- and J-gene trimming was later linked to a missense DCLRE1C variant. An analysis that came later showed most CMV-associated TCR beta chains appearing HLA-restricted. Rare sequences made up most TCRs, while some public TCRs were found in many donors.

On this clone itself: Its cognate antigen is unknown.

The study ran its PCR with 60 Vbeta and 13 Jbeta primers. Generated by immunoSEQ multiplex PCR, the TCRdb table keeps only in-frame clones and is missing some. The table lists approximately 99,000 clones, about 79% of them singletons, with about 3.1% in the top ten. The J segment lost 3 bases and the V segment lost 3 bases, leaving 4 bases of the junction unmatched. The V gene's germline CDR1 is SGHVS and CDR2 FQNEAQ. The CDR3 spans 15 residues. Material: PBMCs. This receptor was identified in a male donor in good health and CMV-seropositive. This chain uses TRBV7-8 with TRBJ2-1; 8 nucleotides agree with TRBD1. The CDR3 coding sequence is TGTGCCAGCAGCTTCGGGACAGGAGGCTACAATGAGCAGTTCTTC. Translating it yields CASSFGTGGYNEQFF.